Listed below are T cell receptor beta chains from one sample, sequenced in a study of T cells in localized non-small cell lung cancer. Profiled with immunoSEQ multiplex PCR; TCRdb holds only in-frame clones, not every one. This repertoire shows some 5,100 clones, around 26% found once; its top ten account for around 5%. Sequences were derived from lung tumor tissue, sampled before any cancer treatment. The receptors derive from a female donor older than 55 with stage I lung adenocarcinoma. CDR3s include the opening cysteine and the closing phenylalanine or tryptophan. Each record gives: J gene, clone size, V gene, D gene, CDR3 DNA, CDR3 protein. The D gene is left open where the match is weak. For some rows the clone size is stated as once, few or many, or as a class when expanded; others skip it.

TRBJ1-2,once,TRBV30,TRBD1,TGTGCCTGGAGTCAACAGGGGAACTATGGCTACACCTTC,CAWSQQGNYGYTF
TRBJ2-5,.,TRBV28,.,TGTGCCAGCAGTTCCTCGACAGAGAAACAAGAGACCCAGTACTTC,CASSSSTEKQETQYF
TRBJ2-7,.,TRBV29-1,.,TGCAGCGTTCAACAGGGCTCCTACGAGCAGTACTTC,CSVQQGSYEQYF
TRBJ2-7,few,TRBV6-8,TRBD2,TGTGCCAGCAGCGTGACCCTAGCGGGGGCCTACGAGCAGTACTTC,CASSVTLAGAYEQYF
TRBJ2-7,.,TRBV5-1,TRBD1,TGCGCCAGCAGCTTGATTCAGGGGGCCTCCGAGCAGTACTTC,CASSLIQGASEQYF
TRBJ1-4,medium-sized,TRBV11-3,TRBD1,TGTGCCAGCAGCCTGACGACAGGGGGGAATGAAAAACTGTTTTTT,CASSLTTGGNEKLFF
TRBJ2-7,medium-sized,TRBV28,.,TGTGCCACCTACGGGGGGCGGAACTACGAGCAGTACTTC,CATYGGRNYEQYF
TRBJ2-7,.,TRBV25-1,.,TGTGCCAGCAGGCAGGGGAGTAAGTACGAGCAGTACTTC,CASRQGSKYEQYF
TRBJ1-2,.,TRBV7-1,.,TGTGCCAGCAGCCCCGGGCAGGGTGAGGGCTACACCTTC,CASSPGQGEGYTF
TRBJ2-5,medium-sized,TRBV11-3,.,TGTGCCAGCAGCTTAGAGATCCCTTACCAAGAGACCCAGTACTTC,CASSLEIPYQETQYF
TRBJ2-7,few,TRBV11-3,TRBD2,TGTGCCAGCAGCCGGAGCGGGAGCTCCTACGAGCAGTACTTC,CASSRSGSSYEQYF
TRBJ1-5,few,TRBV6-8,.,TGTGCCAGCAGCCCGACAGTGAACAATCAGCCCCAGCATTTT,CASSPTVNNQPQHF
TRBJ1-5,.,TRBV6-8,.,TGTGCCAGCGCGATGACAGACAATCAGCCCCAGCATTTT,CASAMTDNQPQHF
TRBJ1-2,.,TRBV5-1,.,TGCGCCAGCAGCACCCAACAGGGAACGGATGGCTACACCTTC,CASSTQQGTDGYTF
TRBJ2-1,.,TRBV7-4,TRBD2,TGTGCCAGCAGCGTAGGACTAGCGGGGGCCCGGGATGAGCAGTTCTTC,CASSVGLAGARDEQFF
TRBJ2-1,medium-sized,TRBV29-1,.,TGCAGCGTAGATAACGCCCGGACAGTTAACAATGAGCAGTTCTTC,CSVDNARTVNNEQFF